This TCR beta chain was captured by sequencing in a study of post-analysis software for immune sequencing data. As for the study in general: Recorded disease courses covered relapsing-remitting, secondary progressive and progressive-relapsing multiple sclerosis. Some patients had no subtype annotation.

Study-wide results and limits: Patients used about 5 TRBV segments, including TRBV5-6, TRBV5-1 and TRBV20-1, more often than controls. Those with multiple sclerosis, the patient group, showed significantly lower normalized Chao1 diversity than controls. Batch-mates among the samples co-clustered strongly by F measure.

Of note for this clonotype: What it recognizes is unknown.

Researchers reported that TCR beta cDNA libraries carried unique molecular identifiers. The T cell input of roughly 0.9 to 11 million gave roughly 0.5 million cDNA molecules. MiXCR, applied by TCRdb to the PCR reads, yields one record per CDR3 protein. The table includes hundreds of thousands of distinct CDR3 sequences, about 53% detected once. There are 15 residues in the CDR3. Germline V gene sequence: CDR1 SEHNR, CDR2 FQNEAQ (reference sequence). The ends were cut back, 3 bases at V and 5 bases at J, with 16 bases in the middle. The chain recombines TRBV7-9 with TRBJ2-5, with a possible D match to TRBD2 (6 bases). Sequenced input: blood. The sequence was obtained from a girl aged 10-17 years with multiple sclerosis. CDR3 sequence reads: CASSLEEGNEETQYF. The CDR3 DNA reads TGTGCCAGCAGCTTGGAGGAGGGGAATGAGGAGACCCAGTACTTC.